This entry concerns a single T cell receptor (beta chain). Its cognate antigen is unknown. The sample originates from a study of cytotoxic CD8 clonotypes in ibrutinib-treated CLL. Whole-study results and caveats: Having risen at ibrutinib response, clonality had fallen back toward baseline by progression.

Cryopreserved PBMCs supplied roughly 2 micrograms of genomic DNA for TCR beta libraries. Sequencing sought depths of 1 in 200,000 to 1 in 1 million T cells. The method was immunoSEQ multiplex PCR; TCRdb's version includes in-frame clones alone and lacks a portion of them. The sample includes 42,000 or so clones, approximately 71% of them seen just once. V was pared by 2 bases and J by 8 bases, with 15 bases between. Germline lookup yields CDR1 KGHSH and CDR2 LQKENI. This CDR3 comprises 14 residues. This clonotype originated in a human donor with chronic lymphocytic leukemia. This specimen consisted of PBMCs, obtained at disease progression, from a patient treated with ibrutinib. The chain recombines TRBV18 with TRBJ1-2; D is unclear. CDR3: CASSPYGLGDGYTF. The CDR3 bases are TGTGCCAGCTCACCATACGGGTTGGGTGACGGCTACACCTTC.